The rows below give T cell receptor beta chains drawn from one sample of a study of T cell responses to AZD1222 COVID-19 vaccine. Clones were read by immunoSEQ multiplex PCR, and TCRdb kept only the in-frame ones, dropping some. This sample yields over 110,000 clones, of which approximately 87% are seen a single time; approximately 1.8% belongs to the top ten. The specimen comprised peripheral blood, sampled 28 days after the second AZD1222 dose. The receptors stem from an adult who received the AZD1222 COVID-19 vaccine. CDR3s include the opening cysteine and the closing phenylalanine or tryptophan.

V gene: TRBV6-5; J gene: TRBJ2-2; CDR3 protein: CASSHTTGAGELFF
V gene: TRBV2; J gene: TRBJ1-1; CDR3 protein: CASSIGAAEAFF
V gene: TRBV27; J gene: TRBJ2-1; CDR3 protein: CASSLWLAGGNEQFF
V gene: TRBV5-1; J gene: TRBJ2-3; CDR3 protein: CASSFRTSGRNTDTQYF
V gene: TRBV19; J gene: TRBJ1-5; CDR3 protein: CASSTQGVGQPQHF
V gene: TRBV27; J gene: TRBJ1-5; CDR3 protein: CASSMGYSNQPQHF
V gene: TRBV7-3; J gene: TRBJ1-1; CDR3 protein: CASRLRQITEAFF
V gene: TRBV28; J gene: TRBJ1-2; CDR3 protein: CASSTLQGNYGYTF
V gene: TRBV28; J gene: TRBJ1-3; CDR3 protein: CASSLKSLWRNTIYF
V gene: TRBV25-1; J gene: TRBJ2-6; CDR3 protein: CASSGDPGANVLTF
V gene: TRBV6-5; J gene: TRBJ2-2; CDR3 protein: CASSRTGPGTGELFF
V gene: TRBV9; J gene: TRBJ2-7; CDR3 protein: CASSVDEGPYEQYF
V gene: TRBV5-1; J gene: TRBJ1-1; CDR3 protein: CASSSQGSNTEAFF
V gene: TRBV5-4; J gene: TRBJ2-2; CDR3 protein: CASSLRSNTGELFF
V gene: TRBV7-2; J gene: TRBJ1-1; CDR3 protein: CASSLVTGLGGTEAFF
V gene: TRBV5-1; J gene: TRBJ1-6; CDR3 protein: CASSLASTDNSPLHF
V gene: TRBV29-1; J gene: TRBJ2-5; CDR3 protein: CSLREGGYQETQYF
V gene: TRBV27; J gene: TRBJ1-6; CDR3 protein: CASSFGRDRVNSPLHF
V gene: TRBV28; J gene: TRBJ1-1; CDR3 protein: CASRFQAANTEAFF
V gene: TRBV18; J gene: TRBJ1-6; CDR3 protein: CASSPQGAGSLDSPLHF
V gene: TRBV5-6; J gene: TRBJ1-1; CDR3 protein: CASSLPGYAEAFF
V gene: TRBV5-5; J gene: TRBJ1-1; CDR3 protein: CASSSTGNMNTEAFF
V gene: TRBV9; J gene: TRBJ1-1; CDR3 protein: CASSPREEGRKAFF
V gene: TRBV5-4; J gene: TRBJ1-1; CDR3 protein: CASSYGQGMNTEAFF
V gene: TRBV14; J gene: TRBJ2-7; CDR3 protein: CASSQEDTGHPKYEQYF
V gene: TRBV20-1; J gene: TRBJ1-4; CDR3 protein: CSASAGTANEKLFF
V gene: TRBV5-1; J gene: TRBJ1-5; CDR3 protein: CASSPSVNQPQHF
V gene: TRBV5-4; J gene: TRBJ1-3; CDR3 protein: CASSLDSNSGNTIYF
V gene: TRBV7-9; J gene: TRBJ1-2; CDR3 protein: CASSDTTATYGYTF
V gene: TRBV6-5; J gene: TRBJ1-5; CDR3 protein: CASSYRGGAQHF
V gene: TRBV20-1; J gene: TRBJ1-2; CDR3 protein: CSASLGSSGAF
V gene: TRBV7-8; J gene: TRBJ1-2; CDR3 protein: CASSSGGGIYGYTF
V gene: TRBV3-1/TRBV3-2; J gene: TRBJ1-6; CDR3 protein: CASSQEVRKDSPLHF
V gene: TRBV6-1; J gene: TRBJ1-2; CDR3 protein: CASSEHPGGQVTF
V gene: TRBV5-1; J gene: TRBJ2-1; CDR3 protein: CASSPGLSSSRVPYNEQFF
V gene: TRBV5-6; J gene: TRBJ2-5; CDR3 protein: CASSLQSGRGTQYF
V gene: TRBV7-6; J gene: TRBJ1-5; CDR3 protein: CASSLGGYSNQPQHF
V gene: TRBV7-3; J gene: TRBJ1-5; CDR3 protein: CASSLSLGQPQHF
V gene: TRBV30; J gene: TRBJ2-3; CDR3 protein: CAWSAIITDTQYF
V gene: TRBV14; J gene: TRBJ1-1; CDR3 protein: CASSQGVRSDTEAFF
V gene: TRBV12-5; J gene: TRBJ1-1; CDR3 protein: CASGLGLRAFF
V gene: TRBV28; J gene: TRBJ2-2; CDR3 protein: CASSPSRTRDTGELFF
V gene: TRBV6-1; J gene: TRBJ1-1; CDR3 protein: CASSDQTGGRYAFF
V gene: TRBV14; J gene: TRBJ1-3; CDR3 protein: CASSRAGVFSGNTIYF
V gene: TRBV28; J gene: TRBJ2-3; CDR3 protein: CASSFELGTTSTDTQYF
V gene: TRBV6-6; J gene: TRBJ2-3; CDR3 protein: CASRAEGPADTQYF
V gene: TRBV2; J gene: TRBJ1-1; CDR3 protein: CASTIPNTEAFF
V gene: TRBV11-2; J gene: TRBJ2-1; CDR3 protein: CASSLDLGSFVPKEQFF